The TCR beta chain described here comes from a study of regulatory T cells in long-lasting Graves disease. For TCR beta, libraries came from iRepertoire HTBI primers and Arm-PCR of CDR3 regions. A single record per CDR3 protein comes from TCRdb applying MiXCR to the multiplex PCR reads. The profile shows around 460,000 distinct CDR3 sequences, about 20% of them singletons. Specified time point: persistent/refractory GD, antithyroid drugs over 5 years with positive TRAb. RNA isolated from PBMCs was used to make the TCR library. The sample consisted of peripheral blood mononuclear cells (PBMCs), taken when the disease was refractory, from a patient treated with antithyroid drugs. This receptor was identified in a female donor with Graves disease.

The CDR3 DNA reads as TGTGCCAGCAGTTATTCGGACAGGGAGCGCGAGCAGTACTTC. Translating it yields CASSYSDREREQYF. The chain recombines TRBV27 with TRBJ2-7; 8 nucleotides agree with TRBD1. Germline V lookup: CDR1 MNHEY, CDR2 SMNVEV (reference sequence). The CDR3 sequence is 14 residues long. V lost 4 bases to trimming and J lost 6 bases; unmatched junction nucleotides: 8.